These 18 T cell receptor beta chains were sequenced from one sample in a study of T cells in Graves' hyperthyroidism and ophthalmopathy. Amplified TCR beta CDR3 regions derived from RNA transcripts. TCR CDR3 underwent first-round RT-PCR with the HTBI primer set. In TCRdb, the multiplex PCR reads were re-called with MiXCR into one record per CDR3 protein. The sample carries 450,000 to 600,000 distinct CDR3 sequences, 14% recorded once. Sequencing was carried out using blood. The receptors come from a middle-aged woman with Graves' hyperthyroidism.

The sample holds many counts of this clonotype. The V gene is TRBV6-1, the J gene TRBJ2-3; 8 bases align to TRBD1. This CDR3 spans 17 amino acids. Trimming at V came to 3 bases and at J to 2 bases, leaving 10 bases not matched to a gene. CDR1 and CDR2 (germline): MNHNS, SASEGT. The CDR3: CASSELIPGQDTDTQYF. Written as DNA, the CDR3 is TGTGCCAGCAGTGAGCTAATACCGGGACAGGACACAGATACGCAGTATTTT.

This clonotype came up many times. The chain joins TRBV28 to TRBJ2-1; D is ambiguous. CDR3 length: 13 residues. The V end lost 3 bases, the J end lost 4 bases, and 7 bases lay between the germline ends. The germline V gene encodes CDR1 MDHEN and CDR2 SYDVKM. CDR3 sequence reads: CASSFGPYNEQFF. Written as DNA, the CDR3 is TGTGCCAGCAGTTTCGGTCCGTACAATGAGCAGTTCTTC.

The chain uses TRBV10-2 and TRBJ2-7, with 11 bases identical to TRBD1. Per germline, CDR1 WSHSY and CDR2 SAAADI. The CDR3 is 14 amino acids. With 2 bases clipped from V and 6 bases from J, the junction kept 3 bases outside the gene matches. CDR3 residues: CASSELGTGGEQYF. CDR3 nucleotide sequence: TGCGCCAGCAGTGAGCTGGGGACAGGGGGCGAGCAGTACTTC.

The V gene is TRBV2, the J gene TRBJ1-1; TRBD1 matches at 7 bases. Germline CDR1 and CDR2: SNHLY and FYNNEI. V shed 10 bases, J shed 0 bases, and the junction held 5 bases outside the gene matches. This CDR3 has 13 amino acids. CDR3 nucleotide sequence: TGTGCCACGATGGACAGGATGAACACTGAAGCTTTCTTT. This codes for CATMDRMNTEAFF.

This clonotype has just a few counts. The CDR3 does not close with the conserved phenylalanine or tryptophan, likely indicating a read error. The chain employs TRBV20-1 and TRBJ2-5; D gene uncertain. CDR1 and CDR2 from the germline V gene are DFQATT and SNEGSKA (reference sequence). Trimming removed 4 bases from V and 5 bases from J, with 8 bases in between. This CDR3 region has 11 residues. The DNA for the CDR3 is TGCAGTGCTACCCCGATGGAGACCCAGTACCTC. This translates into CSATPMETQYL.

The V gene is TRBV3-1, the J gene TRBJ2-7, with 11 bases aligning to TRBD2. Germline V gives CDR1 LGHDT, CDR2 YNNKEL (reference sequence). Trimming removed 0 bases from V and 9 bases from J; junction bases left unmatched: 13. The CDR3 totals 17 residues. In DNA, the CDR3 is TGTGCCAGCAGCCAAGATTTGGTGACTAGCGGGACTACGGTGCAGTACTTC. Protein: CASSQDLVTSGTTVQYF.

The table lists this clonotype with a few counts. The CDR3 bases are TGCGCCAGCAGCCAAGATCTAAGGAGCTCCTACAATGAGCAGTTCTTC. This gives the protein CASSQDLRSSYNEQFF. This rearrangement joins TRBV4-1 to TRBJ2-1; D is ambiguous. Germline values: CDR1 MGHRA, CDR2 YSYEKL. The germline V and J ends were trimmed by 0 bases and 0 bases, with 9 bases remaining between them. This CDR3 comprises 16 residues.

This clonotype has only a few counts. This chain's CDR3 is CASRRGTNEKLFF. The CDR3 DNA reads as TGCGCCAGCAGAAGGGGCACTAATGAAAAACTGTTTTTT. The rearrangement joins TRBV5-1 to TRBJ1-4, with D possibly matching TRBD1 (5 bases). Looked up from germline, CDR1 is SGHRS and CDR2 is YFSETQ. Trimming cost V 5 bases and J 2 bases, with 7 bases left between them. The CDR3 is 13 amino acids.

This clonotype was seen repeatedly, ten times or more. The chain is built from TRBV7-9 and TRBJ2-1; D may be TRBD2 (6 bases). The length of the CDR3 is 12 residues. Germline CDR1 SEHNR, CDR2 FQNEAQ (reference sequence). The V end lost 5 bases, the J end lost 12 bases, and 14 bases lay between the germline ends. CDR3: CASSTGTQAQFF. The CDR3 nucleotides are TGTGCCAGCAGCACCGGGACTCAAGCGCAGTTCTTC.

This clonotype was seen at least ten times. The chain uses TRBV28 and TRBJ2-7; a possible D gene is TRBD2 (6 bases). V was shortened by 10 bases and J by 5 bases, with 21 bases between the two germline ends. Germline lookup yields CDR1 MDHEN and CDR2 SYDVKM. The CDR3 has 14 amino acids. The CDR3 sequence: CATTSSLGSDEQYF. CDR3 DNA sequence: TGTGCCACCACTTCAAGCCTCGGGAGCGACGAGCAGTACTTC.

The table lists this clonotype with many counts. The rearrangement joins TRBV7-2 to TRBJ1-1; no reliable D call. Trimming took 1 base from V and 0 from J, leaving 6 bases between them. The CDR3 has 14 residues. Germline V lookup: CDR1 SGHTA, CDR2 FQGNSA. This CDR3 is CASSLVVVNTEAFF. CDR3 in DNA: TGTGCCAGCAGCTTAGTGGTCGTGAACACTGAAGCTTTCTTT. The full variable domain, with the rest looked up from reference TRBV7-2 and TRBJ1-1, is GAGVSQSPSNKVTEKGKDVELRCDPISGHTALYWYRQSLGQGLEFLIYFQGNSAPDKSGLPSDRFSAERTGGSVSTLTIQRTQQEDSAVYLCASSLVVVNTEAFFGQGTRLTVV.

This clonotype was detected many times. The chain couples TRBV2 to TRBJ2-5; D perhaps matches TRBD1 (5 bases). Germline CDR1 SNHLY, CDR2 FYNNEI. V was trimmed by 8 bases and J by 2 bases, leaving 15 bases between them. CDR3 length: 14 amino acids. The CDR3 here is CASVRAQGQETQYF. CDR3 DNA: TGTGCCAGCGTACGTGCTCAGGGTCAAGAGACCCAGTACTTC.

This clonotype has ten or more counts. This sequence joins TRBV20-1 and TRBJ2-3; TRBD2 matches 10 bases. The CDR3 is 17 residues long. Germline-derived CDR1 and CDR2 are DFQATT and SNEGSKA (reference sequence). The V and J ends lost 0 bases and 1 base, in that order; junction bases with no gene match: 7. The CDR3 sequence is CSARDRLAGVRTDTQYF. For the CDR3, the DNA is TGCAGTGCTAGAGATCGTCTAGCGGGAGTACGCACAGATACGCAGTATTTT.

This clonotype was recorded at least ten times. The chain joins TRBV14 to TRBJ2-3; D possibly corresponds to TRBD2 (6 bases). Trimming pared 5 bases from V and 0 bases from J, leaving 9 bases between. Germline values: CDR1 SGHDN, CDR2 FVKESK. The CDR3 runs 14 residues. DNA for the CDR3: TGTGCCAGCAGCAAGCGGGTTAGCACAGATACGCAGTATTTT. It encodes CASSKRVSTDTQYF.

This clonotype has just a few counts. The chain uses TRBV28 and TRBJ2-3, with unresolved D. Trimming cost V 3 bases and J 4 bases, with 11 bases left between them. CDR1 is MDHEN and CDR2 is SYDVKM in the germline V gene. There are 14 residues in the CDR3. CDR3 residues: CASSFTGFADTQYF. For the CDR3, the DNA is TGTGCCAGCAGTTTCACCGGGTTCGCAGATACGCAGTATTTT.

The V and J genes are TRBV14 and TRBJ2-7; D uncertain. The CDR3 spans 16 residues. Trimming pared 0 bases from V and 1 base from J, leaving 13 bases between. Germline V lookup: CDR1 SGHDN, CDR2 FVKESK. The CDR3 nucleotides read TGTGCCAGCAGCCAAGATGTAACGGCAGTTTCCTACGAGCAGTACTTC. Protein: CASSQDVTAVSYEQYF.

This clonotype was found many times. The genes are TRBV11-3 and TRBJ1-1, with TRBD1 matching over 9 bases. Germline CDR1 is SGHNT and CDR2 is YENEEA. The CDR3 spans 11 residues. J was trimmed by 10 bases and V by 5 bases; bases with no gene match: 2. CDR3 region: CASSTTGGAFF. CDR3 DNA sequence: TGTGCCAGCAGCACGACAGGGGGAGCTTTCTTT.

This clonotype was seen only a few times. The J gene is TRBJ2-1, the V gene TRBV7-9, with D possibly being TRBD2 (6 bases). The V and J ends lost 1 base and 7 bases respectively, with 11 bases between them. The CDR3 is made up of 14 amino acids. The germline CDR1 and CDR2 sequences are SEHNR and FQNEAQ (reference sequence). CDR3 in amino acids: CASSLGRERNEQFF. The DNA for the CDR3 is TGTGCCAGCAGCTTAGGACGGGAGCGGAATGAGCAGTTCTTC. The full variable domain, rest sourced from reference TRBV7-9 and TRBJ2-1, is DTGVSQNPRHKITKRGQNVTFRCDPISEHNRLYWYRQTLGQGPEFLTYFQNEAQLEKSRLLSDRFSAERPKGSFSTLEIQRTEQGDSAMYLCASSLGRERNEQFFGPGTRLTVL.